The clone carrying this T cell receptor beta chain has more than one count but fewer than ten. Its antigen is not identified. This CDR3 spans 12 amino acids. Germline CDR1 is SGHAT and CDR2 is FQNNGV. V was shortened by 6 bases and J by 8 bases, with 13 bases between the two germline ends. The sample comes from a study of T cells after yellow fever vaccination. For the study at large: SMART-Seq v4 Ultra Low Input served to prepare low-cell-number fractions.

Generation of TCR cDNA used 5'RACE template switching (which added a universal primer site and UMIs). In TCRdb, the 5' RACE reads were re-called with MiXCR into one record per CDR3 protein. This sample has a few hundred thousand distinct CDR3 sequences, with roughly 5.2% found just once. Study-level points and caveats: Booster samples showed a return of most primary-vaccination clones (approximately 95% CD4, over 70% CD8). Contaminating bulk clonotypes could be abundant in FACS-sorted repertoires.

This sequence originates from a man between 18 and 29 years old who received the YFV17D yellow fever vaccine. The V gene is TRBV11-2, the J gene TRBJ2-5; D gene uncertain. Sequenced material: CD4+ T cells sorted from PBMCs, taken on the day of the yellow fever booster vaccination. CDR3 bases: TGTGCCAGCAGTCCTAGTATAACAACCCAGTACTTC. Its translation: CASSPSITTQYF.